One T cell receptor (beta chain) is described in this entry. The record originates from a study of blood T cell repertoires in COVID-19. Study overall: Sites across the United States, Italy and Spain contributed samples from acute and convalescent COVID-19.

The CDR3 has 13 amino acids. V lost 5 bases, J lost 2 bases, and 3 bases stayed unmatched. Germline V lookup: CDR1 GTSNPN, CDR2 SVGIG (reference sequence). Assay used: immunoSEQ multiplex PCR; TCRdb lists only in-frame clones, some missing. Of about 410,000 clones in the sample, about 91% were seen once. The sample was peripheral blood. The chain uses TRBV30 and TRBJ2-1; 7 nucleotides align to TRBD2. The origin of this receptor is a middle-aged woman with COVID-19, enrolled during active disease. This CDR3 is CAWAGATYNEQFF. The CDR3 nucleotides read TGTGCCTGGGCGGGAGCCACCTACAATGAGCAGTTCTTC.